Following are 5 T cell receptor beta chains from one sample sequenced in a study of control samples from healthy donors and cancer patients. Sequencing used immunoSEQ multiplex PCR; TCRdb keeps in-frame clones, though not all of them. The sample lists 100,000 to 150,000 clones; 75% to 95% were seen once. The sequenced material came from blood. These receptors originate from a man younger than 35 in good health.

This clone was picked up one time. V and J are TRBV2 and TRBJ2-7, with a weak D call TRBD2 (7 bases). The CDR3 spans 14 residues. Germline CDR1 is SNHLY and CDR2 is FYNNEI. Trimming removed 6 bases at V and 7 bases at J, with 19 bases between. The CDR3 protein is CASSVGGLTGEQYF. The CDR3 DNA sequence: TGTGCCAGCAGCGTCGGGGGGCTTACTGGAGAGCAGTACTTC.

V gene TRBV27 combines with J gene TRBJ2-7, with 7 bases identical to TRBD2. Germline values: CDR1 MNHEY, CDR2 SMNVEV (reference sequence). The CDR3 is made up of 18 amino acids. The ends lost 5 bases at V and 2 bases at J; junction bases unmatched: 18. The CDR3 region is CASSPQSRVSGLPYEQYV. In nucleotides, the CDR3 is TGTGCCAGCAGTCCACAATCCCGGGTTAGCGGGCTCCCCTACGAGCAGTACGTC.

This clone appeared a single time. The V call is TRBV3-1 (or the pseudogene TRBV3-2), the J call TRBJ1-3; tentative D call: TRBD1 (5 bases). V lost 2 bases, J lost 4 bases, and 9 bases lay in between. The CDR3 length is 14 residues. In germline, CDR1 is LGHDT, CDR2 YNNKEL (reference sequence). This chain's CDR3 is CASSQWGSGNTIYF. Written as DNA, the CDR3 is TGTGCCAGCAGCCAATGGGGGTCAGGAAACACCATATATTTT.

This clone is a singleton in its sample. The rearrangement joins TRBV5-1 to TRBJ2-7; D is uncertain. Per the germline V gene, CDR1 is SGHRS and CDR2 is YFSETQ. The CDR3 is made up of 18 amino acids. V was cut by 3 bases and J by 1 base, with 23 bases left in between. The CDR3 is CASSSNVGRSYKSYEQYF. The CDR3 DNA reads as TGCGCCAGCAGCTCCAACGTAGGCAGATCATATAAATCCTACGAGCAGTACTTC.

Only one count was recorded for this clone. This chain joins TRBV7-6 and TRBJ2-7, with D perhaps matching TRBD2 (6 bases). There are 13 residues in the CDR3. V was clipped by 5 bases and J by 3 bases, with 11 bases between them. Germline loops: CDR1 SGHVS, CDR2 FNYEAQ. The CDR3 protein is CASSAGPDYEQYV. The CDR3 DNA reads as TGTGCCAGCAGCGCGGGACCGGACTACGAGCAGTACGTC.